These T cell receptor beta chains were read from a single sample in a study of blood T cell repertoires in COVID-19. Assay used: immunoSEQ multiplex PCR; TCRdb lists only in-frame clones, some missing. The data contain 110,000 or so clones, 85% to 90% of them singletons. The sequenced sample was peripheral blood. The receptor set was obtained from a woman aged 60-70 years with COVID-19, enrolled during active disease. The conserved cysteine and the conserved F or W are not part of the CDR3 here. The D gene is left open where the match is weak. Part of the rows lack a size; the others show once, few, many or a class for expanded clones.

clone size	V gene	J gene	D gene	CDR3 protein
.	TRBV19	TRBJ1-1	.	ASSPRTPEAF
.	TRBV2	TRBJ2-7	.	ASGGRGQYEQY
.	TRBV7-3	TRBJ1-1	TRBD1	ASRRTGGGEAF
.	TRBV7-2	TRBJ2-7	.	ASSPSREYEQY
.	TRBV19	TRBJ1-1	.	ASSIGANTEAF
.	TRBV20-1	TRBJ1-1	TRBD1	SASPTGSRMNTEAF
once	TRBV4-1	TRBJ1-3	.	ASSLLGQPVRNTIY
.	TRBV4-3	TRBJ2-1	TRBD1	ASSQGQGFDNEQF
.	TRBV19	TRBJ1-5	.	ASSPSSTWGGDQPQH
once	TRBV5-1	TRBJ2-2	TRBD2	ASSQTSGGTGELF
.	TRBV5-8	TRBJ1-1	.	ASSLEGGVFSEAF
.	TRBV28	TRBJ1-5	.	ASIIGGANQPQH
.	TRBV18	TRBJ2-7	.	ASSPQLYEQY
few	TRBV5-1	TRBJ1-1	.	ASSLRAGDTEAF
.	TRBV7-9	TRBJ1-2	TRBD1	ASSFQGAHYGYT
.	TRBV27	TRBJ2-1	.	ASSLYGGTYNEQF
.	TRBV7-9	TRBJ1-5	.	ASSLGRQGNQPQH
.	TRBV6-5	TRBJ1-1	.	ASTPGRGDTEAF
.	TRBV19	TRBJ1-2	.	ASSIGPGRGYT
.	TRBV6-5	TRBJ1-6	.	ASDSSYNSPLH
.	TRBV27	TRBJ1-6	.	ASSLFISGAMSSLH
few	TRBV29-1	TRBJ1-5	.	SVQDSNQPQH
.	TRBV19	TRBJ1-1	.	ASSLIRENTEAF
.	TRBV5-1	TRBJ2-7	TRBD1	ASSGRDRGIYEQY
.	TRBV7-2	TRBJ1-1	.	ASSTSWRTGAF
.	TRBV27	TRBJ2-7	.	ASSFQGMGEQY
.	TRBV7-2	TRBJ2-7	.	ASSSYRAYEQY
.	TRBV15	TRBJ2-7	TRBD2	ATSRDTLAGGQVEQY
.	TRBV18	TRBJ1-2	TRBD1	ASSQSTGAADGYT
.	TRBV7-9	TRBJ1-2	.	ASSPRAGVGYGYT
.	TRBV11-2	TRBJ2-1	TRBD1	ASSPGTAYNEQF
.	TRBV7-8	TRBJ2-7	TRBD2	ASSPRTGGGGFYEQY
.	TRBV5-1	TRBJ2-3	TRBD2	ASSPGLAGASTDTQY
.	TRBV6-5	TRBJ2-7	.	ASTTRGSEQY
.	TRBV27	TRBJ2-1	.	ASSSTAVDEQF
few	TRBV7-9	TRBJ1-2	.	ASSRISANYGYT
.	TRBV2	TRBJ1-6	.	ANQLEDTYNSPLH
.	TRBV18	TRBJ2-1	TRBD1	ASSPWTGGHNEQF
few	TRBV5-1	TRBJ1-1	TRBD1	ASSFNTGGNTEAF
.	TRBV3-1/TRBV3-2	TRBJ2-5	TRBD2	ASRASGTSAETQY
.	TRBV7-9	TRBJ1-1	.	ASSSITGSTEAF
.	TRBV14	TRBJ2-7	TRBD2	ASSQVTSGVVYEQY